This T cell receptor (beta chain) was recorded in a study of human T cells and chemical hapten exposure. In the study overall: 0.01% DPC was applied to the upper back in patch tests, which were read at 6 days.

TCRdb fed the RACE reads into MiXCR, producing one record per CDR3 protein. The data contain around 190,000 distinct CDR3 sequences, 20% to 25% of them singletons. This clonotype came up many times. Germline CDR1 SGHRS, CDR2 YFSETQ. V was pared by 0 bases and J by 9 bases, with 5 bases of the junction left unmatched. There are 14 residues in the CDR3. This sample's time point: patch test 1, 2 weeks after DPC sensitization. Treatment reported: therapeutic diphenylcyclopropenone sensitization with weekly scalp DPC. This sample comprised whole blood, obtained in connection with sensitization to the hapten diphenylcyclopropenone (DPC). This chain joins TRBV5-1 and TRBJ2-4; 8 nucleotides agree with TRBD1. This sequence was found in a woman aged 50 to 65 with alopecia areata. Some clones in this sample may be carry-over from other donors' samples. The CDR3 protein is CASSLDQGAGIQYF. CDR3 nucleotide sequence: TGCGCCAGCAGCTTGGATCAGGGGGCTGGCATTCAGTACTTC.